This TCR beta chain came from a study of blood T cell repertoires in COVID-19 (dated by TCRdb to the early 2020s). Context from the whole study: The collaborator samples originated in the United States, Italy and Spain and spanned the acute and convalescent phases of COVID-19. The repertoires were released in a freely available public database meant as a resource for research on the immune response to SARS-CoV-2. HLA class I and class II types, where available, came from metadata supplied by the sample provider rather than from assay-based typing. Sample metadata almost always included a de-identified subject ID, COVID-19 status, age in years and sex. Samples came from the ongoing ImmuneRACE study (first 160 participants) plus 1,254 subjects from 6 global collaborators. The prospective study material was composed of cDNA or gDNA derived from T cells, B-cell-depleted T cells, or PBMCs. The dataset comprised deeply sampled blood TCRbeta repertoires from subjects exposed to, actively infected with, or recovered from COVID-19.

TCRbeta CDR3 regions were amplified from genomic DNA using the immunoSEQ Assay, a bias-controlled multiplex PCR. The original pipeline was this. Within the assay, amplification of reference gene primers was used to estimate how many nucleated cells each sample contained. To quantify the absolute abundance of each unique TCRbeta CDR3 rearrangement, sequence reads were collapsed and filtered. For each sample, productive Simpson clonality was calculated as the square root of Simpson's diversity index across productive rearrangements. Imported from immuneACCESS, the table was reduced by TCRdb to in-frame sequences with V and J called. These copies leave out some clones; in studies compared against another copy, an unresolved V gene accounts for under half, and the cause of the remainder is not known. The V and J calls and the clone size are those of that table, but D and trimming were determined from the DNA. In this sample the table shows 150,000 or so clones, about four fifths of which occur a single time. Roughly 3% of the sample lies in the top ten.

Whole blood was collected in K2EDTA tubes by collaborating institutions according to the institutions' own protocols. For TCRbeta analysis, collaborator samples were shipped as frozen whole blood, as isolated PBMCs, or as DNA extracted from either sample type. Results the study describes overall, beyond this receptor: Clinical and demographic metadata were provided uncurated, with the amount varying by source and participant.

Comment on this clone: There is no known antigen for this receptor. The input lacks base qualities; no much larger clone sits a single base away.

According to the germline V gene, CDR1 reads MNHEY and CDR2 reads SVGEGT. The CDR3 runs 15 amino acids, cysteine and phenylalanine included. Just CDR3 DNA is preserved here, 45 bases in frame from base 1. V is clipped by 2 bases and J by 5 bases, and the sequence between their germline boundaries is 13 bases long. This clonotype was sampled from an elderly woman with acute or convalescent COVID-19. The receptor chain draws on TRBV6-2 or TRBV6-3 and TRBJ2-1; the D gene is perhaps TRBD1, from 6 matching bases. Sequencing input: peripheral blood. The bases read TGTGCCAGCAGTTACCGGCAGGGGAGAAACAATGAGCAGTTCTTC. Translated, it gives CASSYRQGRNNEQFF.